This T cell receptor beta chain was sequenced during a study of graft-versus-host responses after intestinal transplantation. Study at large: The transplants performed in recipients were multivisceral, liver-intestinal, or isolated intestinal. The recipients all started with anti-thymocyte globulin induction and then took tacrolimus and steroids for approximately 3 years.

For this clone: The antigen is unknown.

The V gene lost 2 bases and the J gene lost 1 base, with 8 bases spanning the gap. The CDR3 length is 15 residues. From germline, CDR1 is ENHRY and CDR2 SYGVKD. This table comes from immunoSEQ multiplex PCR, and its TCRdb copy is limited to in-frame clones, with some not included. The sample contains 80,000 to 100,000 clones, approximately 88% of which appear only once. Whole-study findings and limits: The marrow of recipients harbored GvH clones, and ileum or blood showed some of them first. Graft-donor T cell macrochimerism in patients accompanied high graft-versus-host to host-versus-graft clonal ratios in allografts.

The sequence came from a human donor who received an intestinal transplant. The V and J genes are TRBV10-3 and TRBJ2-2; tentative D call: TRBD1 (6 bases). The sequencing used unstimulated CD4+ T cells sorted from spleen or lymph node cells, collected before intestinal transplant. CDR3 residues: CAISETGQNTGELFF. DNA of the CDR3: TGTGCCATCAGTGAGACAGGGCAGAACACCGGGGAGCTGTTTTTT.